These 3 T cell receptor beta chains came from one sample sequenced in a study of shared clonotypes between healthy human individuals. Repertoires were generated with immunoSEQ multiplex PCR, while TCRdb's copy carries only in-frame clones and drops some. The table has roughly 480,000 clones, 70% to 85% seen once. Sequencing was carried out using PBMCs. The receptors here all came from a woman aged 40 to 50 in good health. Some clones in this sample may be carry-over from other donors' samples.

The CDR3 loop is CASRGDTGELFF. The DNA for the CDR3 is TGTGCCAGCAGGGGGGACACCGGGGAGCTGTTTTTT. The chain combines TRBV2 with TRBJ2-2; D may be TRBD1 or TRBD2 (5 bases each). V was trimmed by 6 bases and J by 3 bases, leaving 5 bases between them. The CDR3 runs 12 residues. The germline V gene has CDR1 SNHLY and CDR2 FYNNEI.

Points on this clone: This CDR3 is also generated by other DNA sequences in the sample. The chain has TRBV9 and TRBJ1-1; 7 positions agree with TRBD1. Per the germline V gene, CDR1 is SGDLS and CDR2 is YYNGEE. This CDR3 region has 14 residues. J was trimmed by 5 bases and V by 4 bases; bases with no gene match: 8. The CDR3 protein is CASSPRQGGTEAFF. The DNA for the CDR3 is TGTGCCAGCAGCCCGAGACAGGGAGGGACTGAAGCTTTCTTT.

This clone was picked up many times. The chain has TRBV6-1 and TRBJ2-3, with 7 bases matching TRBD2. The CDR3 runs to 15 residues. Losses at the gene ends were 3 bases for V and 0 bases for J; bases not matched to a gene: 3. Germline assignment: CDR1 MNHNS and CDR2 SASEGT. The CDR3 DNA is TGTGCCAGCAGTGACGGAGCGGGAAGCACAGATACGCAGTATTTT. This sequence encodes CASSDGAGSTDTQYF.